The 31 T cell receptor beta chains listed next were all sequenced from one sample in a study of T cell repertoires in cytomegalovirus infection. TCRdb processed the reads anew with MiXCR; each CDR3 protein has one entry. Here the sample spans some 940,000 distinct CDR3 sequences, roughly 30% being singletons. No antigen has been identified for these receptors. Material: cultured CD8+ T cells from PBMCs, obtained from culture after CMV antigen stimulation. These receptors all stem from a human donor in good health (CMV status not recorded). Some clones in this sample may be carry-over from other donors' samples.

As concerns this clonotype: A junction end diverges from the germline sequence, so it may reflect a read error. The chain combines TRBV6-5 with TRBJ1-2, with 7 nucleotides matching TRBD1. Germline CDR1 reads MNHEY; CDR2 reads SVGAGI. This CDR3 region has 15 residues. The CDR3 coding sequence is TGTGTCAGCGGGTGGGACAGCCCTTCTGGCTATGGCTACACCTTC. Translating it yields CVSGWDSPSGYGYTF.

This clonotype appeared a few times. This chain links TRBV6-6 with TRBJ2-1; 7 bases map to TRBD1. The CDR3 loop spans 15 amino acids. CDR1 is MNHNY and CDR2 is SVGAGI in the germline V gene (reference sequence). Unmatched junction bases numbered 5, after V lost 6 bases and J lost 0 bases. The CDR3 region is CASRGQISSYNEQFF. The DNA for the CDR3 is TGTGCCAGCAGGGGACAGATTAGCTCCTACAATGAGCAGTTCTTC.

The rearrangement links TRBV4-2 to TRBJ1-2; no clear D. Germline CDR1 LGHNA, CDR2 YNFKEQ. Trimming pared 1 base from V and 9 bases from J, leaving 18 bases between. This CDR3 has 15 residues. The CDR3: CASSQAEGGSDSYTF. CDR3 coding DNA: TGTGCCAGCAGCCAAGCTGAGGGAGGGAGTGATAGCTACACCTTC.

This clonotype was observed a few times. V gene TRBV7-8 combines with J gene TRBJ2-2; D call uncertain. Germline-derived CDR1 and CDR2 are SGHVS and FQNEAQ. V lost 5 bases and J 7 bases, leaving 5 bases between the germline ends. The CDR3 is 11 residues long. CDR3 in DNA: TGTGCCAGCAGCCCACACGGGGAGCTGTTTTTT. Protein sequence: CASSPHGELFF.

The DNA of the CDR3 is TGTGCCAGCAGCTTTTCCACAGGGAATCAGCCCCAGCATTTT. Amino acids: CASSFSTGNQPQHF. V usage is TRBV7-9 and J usage is TRBJ1-5, with a tentative D call TRBD1 (6 bases). The V end lost 3 bases, the J end lost 4 bases, and 10 bases lay between the germline ends. Germline V lookup: CDR1 SEHNR, CDR2 FQNEAQ (reference sequence). The CDR3 runs to 14 residues. The complete variable domain, with remaining parts taken from reference TRBV7-9 and TRBJ1-5, reads DTGVSQNPRHKITKRGQNVTFRCDPISEHNRLYWYRQTLGQGPEFLTYFQNEAQLEKSRLLSDRFSAERPKGSFSTLEIQRTEQGDSAMYLCASSFSTGNQPQHFGDGTRLSIL.

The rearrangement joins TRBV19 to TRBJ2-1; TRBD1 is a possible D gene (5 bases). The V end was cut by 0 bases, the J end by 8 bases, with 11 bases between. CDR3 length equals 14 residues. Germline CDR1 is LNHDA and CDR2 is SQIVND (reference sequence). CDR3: CASSIDRARDEQFF. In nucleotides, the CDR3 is TGTGCCAGTAGTATAGATCGAGCCAGGGATGAGCAGTTCTTC.

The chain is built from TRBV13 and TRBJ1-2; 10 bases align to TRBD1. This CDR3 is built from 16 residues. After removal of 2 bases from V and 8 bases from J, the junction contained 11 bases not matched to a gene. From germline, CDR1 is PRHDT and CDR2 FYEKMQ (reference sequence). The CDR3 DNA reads TGTGCCAGCAGCTTACTGGGACAGGGGTCCTTCGGGGGCTACACCTTC. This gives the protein CASSLLGQGSFGGYTF.

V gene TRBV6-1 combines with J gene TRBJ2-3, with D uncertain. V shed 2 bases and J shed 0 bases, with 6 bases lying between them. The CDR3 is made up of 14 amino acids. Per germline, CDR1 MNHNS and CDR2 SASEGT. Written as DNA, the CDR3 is TGTGCCAGCAGTGAAACAGCTAGCACAGATACGCAGTATTTT. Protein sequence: CASSETASTDTQYF.

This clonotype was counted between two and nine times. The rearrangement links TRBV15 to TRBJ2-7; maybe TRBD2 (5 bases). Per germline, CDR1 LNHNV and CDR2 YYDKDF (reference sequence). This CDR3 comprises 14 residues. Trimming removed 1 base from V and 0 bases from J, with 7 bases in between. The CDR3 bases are TGTGCCACCAGCAGAGCAACTAGCTCCTACGAGCAGTACGTC. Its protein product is CATSRATSSYEQYV.

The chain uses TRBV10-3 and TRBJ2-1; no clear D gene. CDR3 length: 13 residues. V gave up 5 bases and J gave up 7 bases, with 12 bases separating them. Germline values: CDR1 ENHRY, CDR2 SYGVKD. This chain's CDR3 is CAISPPGRNEQFF. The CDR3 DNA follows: TGTGCCATCAGTCCCCCTGGACGGAATGAGCAGTTCTTC.

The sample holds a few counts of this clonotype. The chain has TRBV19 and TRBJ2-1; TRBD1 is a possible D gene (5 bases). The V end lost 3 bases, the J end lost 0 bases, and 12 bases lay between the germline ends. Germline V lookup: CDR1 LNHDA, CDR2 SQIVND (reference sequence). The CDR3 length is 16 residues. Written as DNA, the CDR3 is TGTGCCAGTAGTATCGAACAGGCCAGCTCCTACAATGAGCAGTTCTTC. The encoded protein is CASSIEQASSYNEQFF.

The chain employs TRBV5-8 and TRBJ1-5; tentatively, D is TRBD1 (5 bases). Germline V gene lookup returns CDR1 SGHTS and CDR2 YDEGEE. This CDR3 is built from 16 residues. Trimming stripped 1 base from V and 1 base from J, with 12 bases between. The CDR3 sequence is CASSLTQRGSNQPQHF. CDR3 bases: TGTGCCAGCAGCTTGACGCAACGGGGGAGCAATCAGCCCCAGCATTTT.

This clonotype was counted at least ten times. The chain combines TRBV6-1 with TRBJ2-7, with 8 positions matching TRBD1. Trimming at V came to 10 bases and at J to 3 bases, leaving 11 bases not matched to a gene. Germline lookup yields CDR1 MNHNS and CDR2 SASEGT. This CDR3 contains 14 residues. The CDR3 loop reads CANPDRASIYEQYV. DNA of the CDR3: TGTGCCAACCCGGACAGGGCATCTATCTACGAGCAGTACGTC.

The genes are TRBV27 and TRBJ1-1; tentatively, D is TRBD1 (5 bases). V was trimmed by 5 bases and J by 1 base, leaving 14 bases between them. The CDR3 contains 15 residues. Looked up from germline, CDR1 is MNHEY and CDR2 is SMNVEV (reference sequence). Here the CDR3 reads CASSPLGTGNTEAFF. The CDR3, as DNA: TGTGCCAGCAGTCCCCTCGGGACGGGGAACACTGAAGCTTTCTTT.

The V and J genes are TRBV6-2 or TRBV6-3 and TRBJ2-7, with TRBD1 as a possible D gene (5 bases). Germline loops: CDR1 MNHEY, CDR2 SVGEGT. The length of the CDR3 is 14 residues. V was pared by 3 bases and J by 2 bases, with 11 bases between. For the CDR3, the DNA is TGTGCCAGCAGTTATGCAAGGGGAACCTACGAGCAGTACTTC. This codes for CASSYARGTYEQYF.

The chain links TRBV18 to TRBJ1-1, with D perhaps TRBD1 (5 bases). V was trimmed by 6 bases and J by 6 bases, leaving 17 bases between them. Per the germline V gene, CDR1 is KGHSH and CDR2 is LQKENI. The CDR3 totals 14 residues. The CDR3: CASSGAPYAAEAFF. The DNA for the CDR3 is TGTGCCAGCTCCGGGGCCCCCTACGCCGCTGAAGCTTTCTTT.

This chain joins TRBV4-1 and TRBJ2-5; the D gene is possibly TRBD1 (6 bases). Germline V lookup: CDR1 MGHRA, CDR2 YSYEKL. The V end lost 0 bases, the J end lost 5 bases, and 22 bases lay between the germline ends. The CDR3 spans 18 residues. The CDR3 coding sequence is TGCGCCAGCAGCCAAGAGTTCCCGGCGCAGGGGTTAAGGGAGACCCAGTACTTC. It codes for CASSQEFPAQGLRETQYF.

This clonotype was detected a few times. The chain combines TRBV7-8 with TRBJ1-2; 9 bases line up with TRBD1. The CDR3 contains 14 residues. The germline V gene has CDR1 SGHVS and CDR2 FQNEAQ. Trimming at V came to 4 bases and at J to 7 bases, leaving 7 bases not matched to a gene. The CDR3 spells CASSSGQGVSGYTF. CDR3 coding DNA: TGTGCCAGCAGCTCGGGACAGGGTGTGAGTGGCTACACCTTC.

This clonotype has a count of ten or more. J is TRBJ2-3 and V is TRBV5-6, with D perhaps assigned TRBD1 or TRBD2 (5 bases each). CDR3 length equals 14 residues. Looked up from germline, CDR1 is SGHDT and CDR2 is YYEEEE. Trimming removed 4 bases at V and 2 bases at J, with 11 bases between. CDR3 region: CASSQGRTTDTQYF. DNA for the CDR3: TGTGCCAGCAGCCAGGGACGGACCACAGATACGCAGTATTTT.

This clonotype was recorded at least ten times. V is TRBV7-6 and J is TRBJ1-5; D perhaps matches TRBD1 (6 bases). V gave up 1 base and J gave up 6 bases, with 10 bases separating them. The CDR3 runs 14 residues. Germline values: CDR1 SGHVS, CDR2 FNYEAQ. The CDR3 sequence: CASSLGQGLQPQHF. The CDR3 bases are TGTGCCAGCAGCTTAGGGCAGGGGCTTCAGCCCCAGCATTTT.

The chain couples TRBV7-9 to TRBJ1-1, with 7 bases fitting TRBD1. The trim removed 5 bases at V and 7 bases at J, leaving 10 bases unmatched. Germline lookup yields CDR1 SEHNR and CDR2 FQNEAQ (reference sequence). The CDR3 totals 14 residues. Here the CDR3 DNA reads TGTGCCAGCAGCCCCGACAGGGTCGGGGGTGAAGCTTTCTTT. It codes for CASSPDRVGGEAFF.

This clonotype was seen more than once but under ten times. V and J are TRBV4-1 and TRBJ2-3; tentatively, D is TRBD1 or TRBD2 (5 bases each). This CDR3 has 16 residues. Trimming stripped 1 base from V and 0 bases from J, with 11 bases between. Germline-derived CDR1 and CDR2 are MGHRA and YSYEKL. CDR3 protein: CASSQVGVRSTDTQYF. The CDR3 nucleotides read TGCGCCAGCAGCCAAGTGGGGGTCAGGAGCACAGATACGCAGTATTTT.

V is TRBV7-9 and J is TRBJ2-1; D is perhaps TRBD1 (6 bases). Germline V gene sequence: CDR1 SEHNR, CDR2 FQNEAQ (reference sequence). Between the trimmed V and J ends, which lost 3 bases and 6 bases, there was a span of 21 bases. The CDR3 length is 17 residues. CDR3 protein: CASSFSPTGLGRNEQFF. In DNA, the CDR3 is TGTGCCAGCAGCTTTTCACCCACAGGGCTGGGCCGCAATGAGCAGTTCTTC.

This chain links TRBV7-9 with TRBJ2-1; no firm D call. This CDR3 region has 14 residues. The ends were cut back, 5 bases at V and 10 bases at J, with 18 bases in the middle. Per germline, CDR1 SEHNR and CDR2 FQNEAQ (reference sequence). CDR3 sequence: CASSAETHLREQFF. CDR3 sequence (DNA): TGTGCCAGCAGCGCCGAAACCCACTTGCGGGAGCAGTTCTTC.

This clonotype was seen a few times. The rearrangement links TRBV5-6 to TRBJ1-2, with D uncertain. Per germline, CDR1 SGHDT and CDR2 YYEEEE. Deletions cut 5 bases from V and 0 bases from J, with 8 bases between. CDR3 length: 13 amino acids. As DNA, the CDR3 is TGTGCCAGCAGGAGGACTGCTAACTATGGCTACACCTTC. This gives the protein CASRRTANYGYTF.

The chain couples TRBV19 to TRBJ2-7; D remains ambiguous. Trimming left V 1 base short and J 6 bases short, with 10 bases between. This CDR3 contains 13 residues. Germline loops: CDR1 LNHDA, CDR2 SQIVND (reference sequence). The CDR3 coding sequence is TGTGCCAGTAGTATAGGACGGACCGGCGAGCAGTACTTC. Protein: CASSIGRTGEQYF.

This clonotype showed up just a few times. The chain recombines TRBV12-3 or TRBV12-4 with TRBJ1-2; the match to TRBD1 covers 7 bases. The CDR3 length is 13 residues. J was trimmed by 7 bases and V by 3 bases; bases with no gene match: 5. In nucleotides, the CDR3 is TGTGCCAGCAGTTTTAGACAGGGAAGTGGCTACACCTTC. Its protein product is CASSFRQGSGYTF.

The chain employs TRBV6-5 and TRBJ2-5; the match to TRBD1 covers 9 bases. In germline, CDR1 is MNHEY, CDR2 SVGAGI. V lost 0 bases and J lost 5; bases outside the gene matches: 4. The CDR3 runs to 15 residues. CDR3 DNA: TGTGCCAGCAGTTACTCCGGGACAGGGACGGAGACCCAGTACTTC. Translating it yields CASSYSGTGTETQYF.

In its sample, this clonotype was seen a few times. DNA of the CDR3: TGTGCCAGCAGCCCCGGGACAGCCACGGAGCAGTACGTC. Translating gives CASSPGTATEQYV. V gene TRBV6-2 or TRBV6-3 combines with J gene TRBJ2-7; 7 bases line up with TRBD1. This CDR3 contains 13 residues. CDR1 MNHEY and CDR2 SVGEGT come from the germline V gene. V lost 6 bases, J lost 7 bases, and 9 bases stayed unmatched.

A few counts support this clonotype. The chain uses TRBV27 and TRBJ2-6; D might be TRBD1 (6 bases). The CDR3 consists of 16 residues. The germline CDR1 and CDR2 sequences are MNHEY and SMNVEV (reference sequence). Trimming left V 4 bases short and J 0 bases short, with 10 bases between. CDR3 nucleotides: TGTGCCAGCAGTTCACGGACAGTCTCTGGGGCCAACGTCCTGACTTTC. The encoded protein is CASSSRTVSGANVLTF.

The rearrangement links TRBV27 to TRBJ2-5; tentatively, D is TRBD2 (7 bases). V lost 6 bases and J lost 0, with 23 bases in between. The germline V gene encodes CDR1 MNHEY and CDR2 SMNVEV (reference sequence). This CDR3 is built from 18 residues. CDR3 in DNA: TGTGCCAGCAGCCATAGCCTATCACAGGGAGGGTACCAAGAGACCCAGTACTTC. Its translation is CASSHSLSQGGYQETQYF.